This T cell receptor beta chain derives from a study of blood T cells in healthy people across ages. General study results and limits: The recorded TCR beta diversity per million T cells decreased in a roughly linear manner with age.

Next came a second PCR, run for roughly 6 to 11 cycles, which used a sample-barcoded 5' primer along with a J-beta primer mix. TCRdb itself ran the 5' RACE reads through MiXCR, one entry per CDR3 protein. The sample carries some 1 million distinct CDR3 sequences, 45% recorded once. The study drew donors from healthy Caucasian individuals in Russia aged about 6 to 90. The germline gives CDR1 DFQATT, CDR2 SNEGSKA (reference sequence). This CDR3 has 13 residues. A note on this clonotype: What it binds is not known.

This rearrangement joins TRBV20-1 to TRBJ2-5; D possibly corresponds to TRBD2 (5 bases). The end of the DNA is better explained by TRBJ2-7, so the J call may be wrong. The material sequenced was blood. This receptor was obtained from a woman in her sixties or seventies in good health. CDR3 in amino acids: CSARDRGNDEQYF. In DNA, the CDR3 is TGCAGTGCTAGAGATAGAGGGAACGACGAGCAGTACTTC.